This note documents a single TCR beta chain sequence. Its target is not known. This sample was included in a study of a mutant IDH1 vaccine in newly diagnosed glioma. Study-level information: Treatment recipients were about 60% male and about 40% female, and their mean age was around 40 years. Therapy received beforehand was radiotherapy, temozolomide, or both, with most patients given both. The study, taken as a whole, reports: Patients mounted vaccine-induced immune responses in almost 95% of cases.

Time point of the sample: week 47, end of study. It was 300 ug of mutant IDH1 20-mer peptide that made up each vaccine dose, given with topical imiquimod. Tumors from donors were new WHO grade 3 or 4 IDH1-mutant astrocytomas with ATRX loss. CDR1 and CDR2 from the germline V gene are MNHNY and SVGAGI (reference sequence). V shed 3 bases, J shed 1 base, and the junction held 5 bases outside the gene matches. CDR3 length equals 15 residues. The protocol was immunoSEQ multiplex PCR, while the TCRdb copy is restricted to in-frame clones and leaves out a portion. This table holds approximately 58,000 clones, 75% to 90% found once.

This TCR was recovered from a man younger than 45 with glioma. This chain uses TRBV6-6 with TRBJ1-1; 7 positions agree with TRBD1. Sample: PBMCs, taken from a glioma patient whose treatment included an IDH1 peptide vaccine. The CDR3 protein is CASSYFGTENTEAFF. The CDR3 DNA sequence: TGTGCCAGCAGTTATTTCGGGACAGAGAACACTGAAGCTTTCTTT.